The text below deals with one T cell receptor (beta chain). Its specificity is unknown. Germline V gene sequence: CDR1 SGHRS, CDR2 YFSETQ. With V trimmed by 1 base and J by 1 base, 9 bases remained unmatched. The CDR3 has 19 residues. These data come from a study of T cell responses to AZD1222 COVID-19 vaccine. Sequencing used immunoSEQ multiplex PCR; TCRdb keeps in-frame clones, though not all of them. The table has 140,000 to 150,000 clones, about nine tenths seen once. Study-level points and caveats: Distributed over spike, vaccine-associated CD4 TCRs predominated at 160-218 and 743-854. Clonal diversity was possibly underestimated; the donors were predominantly white British and more often female.

Here the sequenced sample was peripheral blood, taken 28 days after the second AZD1222 dose. The rearrangement links TRBV5-1 to TRBJ2-1, with 12 bases identical to TRBD2. The sequence was obtained from an adult who received the AZD1222 COVID-19 vaccine. The CDR3, as DNA: TGCGCCAGCAGCTTGTTGGGCAATCTAGCGGGAGGGTCCTACAATGAGCAGTTCTTC. This translates into CASSLLGNLAGGSYNEQFF.